This T cell receptor (beta chain) was sequenced in a study of CD8+CD57+ T cells in acquired aplastic anemia. Study in general: Sorting CD4+ and CD8+ cells gave DNA averaging about 2.9 ug.

Both TCR beta VDJ combination and CDR3 sequence profiling were carried out. Genomic DNA was the template for this profiling. TCRdb reanalysed the reads using MiXCR and keeps one entry per CDR3 protein. The data contain 250,000 to 350,000 distinct CDR3 sequences, around three fifths of them singletons. General study findings and limits: Patients and controls shared twenty-nine CD8+ CDR3 sequences, highly expressed in patients. CD8+ Simpson's diversity showed no significant patient-control difference.

Turning to this clonotype: Its antigen is unknown.

The CDR3 spans 18 residues. The ends lost 3 bases at V and 0 bases at J; junction bases unmatched: 8. V and J are TRBV12-3 or TRBV12-4 and TRBJ2-6, with TRBD1 identical over 7 bases. Input material: sorted CD4+, CD8+, or CD8+CD57+ T cells (not recorded which) from PBMCs. The TCR comes from a human donor with severe aplastic anemia or a healthy control (not recorded which). The CDR3 nucleotides are TGTGCCAGCAGTTTGTTGAGGGGGCGCAACTCTGGGGCCAACGTCCTGACTTTC. It encodes CASSLLRGRNSGANVLTF.